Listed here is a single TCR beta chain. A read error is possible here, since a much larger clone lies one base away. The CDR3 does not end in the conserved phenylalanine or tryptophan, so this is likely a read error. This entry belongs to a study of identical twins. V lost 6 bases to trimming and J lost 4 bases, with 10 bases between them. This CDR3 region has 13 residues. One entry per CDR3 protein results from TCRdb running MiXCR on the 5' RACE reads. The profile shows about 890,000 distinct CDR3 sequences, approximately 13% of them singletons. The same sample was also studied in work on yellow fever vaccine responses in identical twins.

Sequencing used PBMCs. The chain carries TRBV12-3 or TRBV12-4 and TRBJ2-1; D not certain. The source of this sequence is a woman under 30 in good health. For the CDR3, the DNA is TGTGCCAGCAGCCCGGTGGGATACAATGAGCAGTTCTCC. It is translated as CASSPVGYNEQFS.